One sample yielded the 30 T cell receptor beta chains listed below, sequenced in a study of blood T cell repertoires in COVID-19. The protocol was immunoSEQ multiplex PCR, while the TCRdb copy is restricted to in-frame clones and leaves out a portion. The profile shows fewer than 250,000 clones, around 82% of them singletons. The sample was PBMCs or T cells enriched from blood (not recorded which). The receptors here all came from a woman aged 40 to 55 who had been exposed to COVID-19.

The chain joins TRBV2 to TRBJ1-5; D might be TRBD1 (6 bases). The CDR3 consists of 14 residues. Germline V gene data show CDR1 as SNHLY and CDR2 as FYNNEI. Trimming removed 6 bases from V and 7 bases from J, with 16 bases in between. The CDR3 DNA sequence: TGTGCCAGCAGGGACCAGGGGAAGGGACAGCCCCAGCATTTT. Translated: CASRDQGKGQPQHF.

The chain recombines TRBV28 with TRBJ2-6; a weak D match, TRBD2 (5 bases). Germline CDR1 reads MDHEN; CDR2 reads SYDVKM. CDR3 length: 15 amino acids. V was pared by 6 bases and J by 3 bases, with 12 bases between. The CDR3 protein is CASSKLVRGANVLTF. CDR3 nucleotides: TGTGCCAGCAGCAAACTAGTCCGTGGGGCCAACGTCCTGACTTTC.

The J gene is TRBJ2-1, the V gene TRBV20-1; a possible D gene is TRBD1 (6 bases). The V gene's germline CDR1 is DFQATT and CDR2 SNEGSKA (reference sequence). V was trimmed by 3 bases and J by 2 bases, leaving 17 bases between them. This CDR3 has 16 amino acids. CDR3: CSASRPTGPTYNEQFF. The CDR3 bases are TGCAGTGCTAGTCGGCCGACAGGACCCACCTACAATGAGCAGTTCTTC.

The chain couples TRBV2 to TRBJ1-5; 7 positions match TRBD1. CDR3 length: 13 residues. The J segment lost 5 bases and the V segment lost 10 bases, leaving 8 bases of the junction unmatched. CDR1 is SNHLY, CDR2 FYNNEI, per germline. In DNA, the CDR3 is TGTGCCACCACACAGGGGAACCATCAGCCCCAGCATTTT. This codes for CATTQGNHQPQHF. Full variable domain (outside the CDR3, taken from reference TRBV2 and TRBJ1-5): EPEVTQTPSHQVTQMGQEVILRCVPISNHLYFYWYRQILGQKVEFLVSFYNNEISEKSEIFDDQFSVERPDGSNFTLKIRSTKLEDSAMYFCATTQGNHQPQHFGDGTRLSIL.

The chain links TRBV30 to TRBJ1-1, with D tentatively TRBD1 (5 bases). The V and J ends lost 4 bases and 4 bases respectively, with 13 bases between them. This CDR3 has 13 residues. Looked up from germline, CDR1 is GTSNPN and CDR2 is SVGIG (reference sequence). This CDR3 is CAWTRQPFTEAFF. CDR3 bases: TGTGCCTGGACTCGACAGCCCTTCACTGAAGCTTTCTTT. Complete variable domain (other parts from reference TRBV30 and TRBJ1-1): SQTIHQWPATLVQPVGSPLSLECTVEGTSNPNLYWYRQAAGRGLQLLFYSVGIGQISSEVPQNLSASRPQDRQFILSSKKLLLSDSGFYLCAWTRQPFTEAFFGQGTRLTVV.

The rearrangement links TRBV6-4 to TRBJ2-3; 8 positions match TRBD1. The germline CDR1 and CDR2 sequences are MRHNA and SNTAGT. V shed 4 bases and J 1 base; nucleotides not matched to a gene: 4. This CDR3 region has 15 residues. In DNA, the CDR3 is TGTGCCAGCAGTGGACAGGGGATCGGCACAGATACGCAGTATTTT. It encodes CASSGQGIGTDTQYF.

The CDR3 spells CASSQGLARQETQYF. The DNA for the CDR3 is TGTGCCAGCAGCCAAGGCCTGGCCCGTCAAGAGACCCAGTACTTC. The V gene is TRBV3-1 (or the pseudogene TRBV3-2), the J gene TRBJ2-5, with D hard to call. The CDR3 runs 15 residues. From germline, CDR1 is LGHDT and CDR2 YNNKEL (reference sequence). V dropped 1 base and J dropped 2 bases, with 11 bases sitting between them.

The J gene is TRBJ2-1, the V gene TRBV4-2, with 13 nucleotides matching TRBD2. The CDR3 is made up of 15 amino acids. Germline trimming cut 0 bases from V and 8 bases from J; bases unmatched to any gene: 1. CDR1 is LGHNA and CDR2 is YNFKEQ in the germline V gene. The DNA of the CDR3 is TGTGCCAGCAGCCAAGAGACTAGCGGGGGGTATGAGCAGTTCTTC. This encodes CASSQETSGGYEQFF.

The chain joins TRBV30 to TRBJ2-6; tentatively, D is TRBD1 (6 bases). The CDR3 runs 14 residues. Germline CDR1 GTSNPN, CDR2 SVGIG (reference sequence). Trimming left V 5 bases short and J 0 bases short, with 8 bases between. The CDR3 spells CAWQQGSGANVLTF. CDR3 DNA: TGTGCCTGGCAACAGGGCTCTGGGGCCAACGTCCTGACTTTC.

This rearrangement joins TRBV3-1 (or the pseudogene TRBV3-2) to TRBJ2-1, with 9 bases that match TRBD1. CDR1 and CDR2 (germline): LGHDT, YNNKEL (reference sequence). CDR3 length: 15 amino acids. V gave up 3 bases and J gave up 4 bases; unmatched junction bases: 4. In nucleotides, the CDR3 is TGTGCCAGCAGCCAGGGGACAGGGCCTTACAATGAGCAGTTCTTC. Residues: CASSQGTGPYNEQFF.

The CDR3 protein is CSAHSNLNYGYTF. The CDR3 nucleotides read TGCAGCGCCCACTCAAATCTTAACTATGGCTACACCTTC. The V gene is TRBV29-1, the J gene TRBJ1-2; D remains unclear. The CDR3 is 13 amino acids. The V gene's germline CDR1 is SQVTM and CDR2 ANQGSEA. V lost 7 bases to trimming and J lost 1 base, with 13 bases between them.

J is TRBJ2-1 and V is TRBV5-1, with 10 nucleotides matching TRBD2. Per the germline V gene, CDR1 is SGHRS and CDR2 is YFSETQ. J gave up 6 bases and V 2 bases, and 8 bases lay outside the gene matches. The CDR3 loop spans 16 amino acids. In DNA, the CDR3 is TGCGCCAGCAGCTTTTTAGCGGGGGGTACAGTCAATGAGCAGTTCTTC. This gives the protein CASSFLAGGTVNEQFF.

This clone appeared a few times. This chain uses TRBV18 with TRBJ2-3; 9 bases align to TRBD1. The CDR3 loop spans 17 amino acids. V lost 5 bases, J lost 1 base, and 10 bases stayed unmatched. Germline V gene data show CDR1 as KGHSH and CDR2 as LQKENI. The CDR3 here is CASSSKTRDRGTDTQYF. CDR3 DNA: TGTGCCAGCTCATCAAAGACTAGGGACAGGGGCACAGATACGCAGTATTTT.

The chain joins TRBV7-2 to TRBJ1-2; no clear D. Between the trimmed V and J ends, which lost 1 base and 7 bases, there was a span of 13 bases. The CDR3 contains 14 residues. Germline V gene lookup returns CDR1 SGHTA and CDR2 FQGNSA. The CDR3 DNA is TGTGCCAGCAGCTTAGATCGCACAAGCGCTGGCTACACCTTC. It codes for CASSLDRTSAGYTF.

This chain connects TRBV5-6 to TRBJ2-7; the D is unclear. This CDR3 has 15 amino acids. V was cut by 1 base and J by 3 bases, with 14 bases left in between. Germline assignment: CDR1 SGHDT and CDR2 YYEEEE. DNA for the CDR3: TGTGCCAGCAGCTTGAAAACAACTAACTTCTACGAGCAGTACTTC. Its translation is CASSLKTTNFYEQYF.

A note on this clone: A much larger clone sits a single nucleotide away, making a read error possible. Within the sample, other DNA sequences also encode this same CDR3. The gene calls are TRBV9 and TRBJ1-1; 9 bases match TRBD1. V trimming: 0 bases; J trimming: 1 base; junction bases outside the gene matches: 1. The CDR3 consists of 15 residues. CDR1 and CDR2 from the germline V gene are SGDLS and YYNGEE. The chain's CDR3 is CASSVVGQGNTEAFF. The CDR3 DNA sequence: TGTGCCAGCAGCGTAGTGGGACAGGGGAACACTGAAGCTTTCTTT.

The rearrangement uses TRBV9 and TRBJ2-3; D may be TRBD2 (5 bases). V lost 6 bases and J lost 0, with 23 bases in between. The CDR3 is 18 residues long. Germline-derived CDR1 and CDR2 are SGDLS and YYNGEE. The CDR3 DNA sequence: TGTGCCAGCACGCGGGTTGGGCAGCCAAAGTCTAGCACAGATACGCAGTATTTT. Amino acid sequence: CASTRVGQPKSSTDTQYF.

V usage is TRBV28 and J usage is TRBJ2-3, with TRBD1 identical over 10 bases. Looked up from germline, CDR1 is MDHEN and CDR2 is SYDVKM. The CDR3 covers 14 residues. V gave up 8 bases and J gave up 2 bases; unmatched junction bases: 4. The chain's CDR3 is CASGTGVDTDTQYF. The DNA for the CDR3 is TGTGCCAGCGGGACAGGGGTCGACACAGATACGCAGTATTTT.

This chain connects TRBV24-1 to TRBJ1-5, with D possibly TRBD1 on 5 matching bases. The germline gives CDR1 KGHDR, CDR2 SFDVKD. This CDR3 contains 17 residues. Trimming removed 4 bases at V and 0 bases at J, with 15 bases between. The CDR3 region is CATSEGGTDYSNQPQHF. The CDR3 DNA reads as TGTGCCACCAGTGAGGGCGGGACGGATTATAGCAATCAGCCCCAGCATTTT.

The V call is TRBV6-5, the J call TRBJ1-6; TRBD1 aligns across 8 bases. The junction had 4 bases not matched to a gene; V was cut back by 0 bases and J by 9 bases. This CDR3 spans 15 amino acids. Germline-derived CDR1 and CDR2 are MNHEY and SVGAGI. CDR3 region: CASSYSTGEVSPLHF. The CDR3 DNA follows: TGTGCCAGCAGTTACTCGACAGGGGAGGTTTCACCCCTCCACTTT.

The CDR3 region is CATSRPGQGSEKLFF. CDR3 DNA: TGTGCCACCAGCAGACCGGGACAGGGTAGTGAAAAACTGTTTTTT. This chain connects TRBV15 to TRBJ1-4; 9 nucleotides line up with TRBD1. Unmatched junction bases numbered 5, after V lost 2 bases and J lost 7 bases. This CDR3 is 15 amino acids long. Germline assignment: CDR1 LNHNV and CDR2 YYDKDF (reference sequence).

CDR3 region: CASSLAGQTYNEQFF. CDR3 nucleotides: TGTGCCAGCAGCTTGGCGGGCCAAACCTACAATGAGCAGTTCTTC. This chain uses TRBV7-2 with TRBJ2-1, with D possibly matching TRBD2 (5 bases). Germline V gene lookup returns CDR1 SGHTA and CDR2 FQGNSA. V lost 3 bases and J lost 2, with 11 bases in between. There are 15 residues in the CDR3.

This clone was observed a few times. The CDR3 spells CALGGQGGAFF. Here the CDR3 DNA reads TGTGCTCTCGGGGGGCAGGGTGGAGCTTTCTTT. The chain combines TRBV12-5 with TRBJ1-1; D perhaps matches TRBD1 (6 bases). The germline V and J ends were trimmed by 11 bases and 10 bases, with 17 bases remaining between them. The germline V gene encodes CDR1 LGHNT and CDR2 FRNRAP. This CDR3 is 11 amino acids long.

This clone was detected ten times or more. V and J are TRBV9 and TRBJ2-3; the D is unclear. This CDR3 spans 14 amino acids. Looked up from germline, CDR1 is SGDLS and CDR2 is YYNGEE. V lost 0 bases, J lost 1 base, and 6 bases lay in between. The CDR3 reads CASSVGSGTDTQYF. CDR3 sequence (DNA): TGTGCCAGCAGCGTAGGATCAGGCACAGATACGCAGTATTTT.

The chain links TRBV18 to TRBJ1-5; 9 positions match TRBD1. CDR1 KGHSH and CDR2 LQKENI come from the germline V gene. The CDR3 covers 15 residues. Trimming at V came to 5 bases and at J to 7 bases, leaving 9 bases not matched to a gene. The CDR3 is CASSTGQGRGQPQHF. Here the CDR3 DNA reads TGTGCCAGCTCAACGGGACAGGGTAGAGGACAGCCCCAGCATTTT.

The chain has TRBV27 and TRBJ1-1; no clear D gene. CDR3 length: 13 amino acids. Per the germline V gene, CDR1 is MNHEY and CDR2 is SMNVEV (reference sequence). Trimming stripped 8 bases from V and 2 bases from J, with 12 bases between. The CDR3 nucleotides are TGTGCCAGCGCGGCTAGCCTAAACACTGAAGCTTTCTTT. Protein product: CASAASLNTEAFF.

This chain links TRBV7-2 with TRBJ2-1; the D gene is possibly TRBD2 (5 bases). The CDR3 consists of 14 residues. Trimming removed 2 bases at V and 9 bases at J, with 14 bases between. Looked up from germline, CDR1 is SGHTA and CDR2 is FQGNSA. CDR3 protein: CASSLSRAGGEQFF. The DNA for the CDR3 is TGTGCCAGCAGCTTATCTAGGGCCGGAGGTGAGCAGTTCTTC.

This chain connects TRBV5-1 to TRBJ1-1; D unclear. This CDR3 has 14 residues. The V end was cut by 4 bases, the J end by 2 bases, with 12 bases between. Per the germline V gene, CDR1 is SGHRS and CDR2 is YFSETQ. The DNA of the CDR3 is TGCGCCAGCAGCCCCGGAGGTACTAACACTGAAGCTTTCTTT. Translating gives CASSPGGTNTEAFF.

The J gene is TRBJ1-3, the V gene TRBV18, with D unclear. The CDR3 has 15 residues. CDR1 KGHSH and CDR2 LQKENI come from the germline V gene. Trimming took off 3 bases at V and 4 bases at J, with 13 bases between the two ends. CDR3 sequence: CASSPQGGTGNTIYF. The CDR3 region has the DNA TGTGCCAGCTCACCGCAAGGAGGCACCGGAAACACCATATATTTT.

The rearrangement joins TRBV6-5 to TRBJ1-2; 9 bases align to TRBD1. Germline V gives CDR1 MNHEY, CDR2 SVGAGI. CDR3 size: 15 residues. V gave up 6 bases and J gave up 4 bases; unmatched junction bases: 9. CDR3 sequence (DNA): TGTGCCAGCAGCCTTGAACCGGGACAGGGCTATGGCTACACCTTC. Translated: CASSLEPGQGYGYTF.